This is a list of T cell receptor beta chains from one sample in a study of OX40 agonist ivuxolimab in advanced cancers. The protocol was immunoSEQ multiplex PCR, while the TCRdb copy is restricted to in-frame clones and leaves out a portion. The sample holds about 25,000 clones, around 81% seen once. Sequenced material: CD4+ or CD8+ T cells sorted from blood, taken in a trial of the OX40 agonist ivuxolimab. The receptors originated from an adult with an advanced solid tumor such as melanoma, head and neck, liver or kidney cancer. Both conserved end residues are part of each CDR3. The D gene is left open where the match is weak. Expanded clones get a size class; other rows say once, few or many, or leave the size out.

V gene	D gene	clone size	J gene	CDR3 protein	CDR3 DNA
TRBV13	NA	NA	TRBJ2-2	CASSHTGVVNTGELFF	TGTGCCAGCAGCCATACGGGGGTCGTGAACACCGGGGAGCTGTTTTTT
TRBV14	TRBD2	NA	TRBJ2-1	CASSQDLLAGGPVQFF	TGTGCCAGCAGCCAAGATTTACTAGCGGGAGGGCCTGTCCAGTTCTTC
TRBV2	NA	NA	TRBJ2-7	CASSPDWSMYEQYF	TGTGCCAGCAGCCCGGACTGGAGTATGTACGAGCAGTACTTC
TRBV6-5	NA	medium-sized	TRBJ1-1	CASSYSVRTMNTEAFF	TGTGCCAGCAGTTACTCGGTCAGGACTATGAACACTGAAGCTTTCTTT
TRBV4-1	NA	NA	TRBJ2-7	CASSQWVSYEQYF	TGCGCCAGCAGCCAGTGGGTAAGCTACGAGCAGTACTTC
TRBV19	NA	NA	TRBJ1-2	CASSIDLEGEGLKGYTF	TGTGCCAGTAGTATAGACCTGGAGGGAGAGGGTTTGAAAGGCTACACCTTC
TRBV9	TRBD2	NA	TRBJ2-3	CASSVAGGRTDTQYF	TGTGCCAGCAGCGTAGCTGGCGGGAGAACAGATACGCAGTATTTT
TRBV4-1	NA	NA	TRBJ1-1	CASSPLGGRGDEAFF	TGCGCCAGCAGCCCCCTCGGGGGCAGGGGTGATGAAGCTTTCTTT
TRBV7-9	NA	NA	TRBJ2-7	CASSQSAEGVPYEQYF	TGTGCCAGCAGCCAAAGTGCGGAGGGGGTTCCCTACGAGCAGTACTTC
TRBV2	TRBD2	NA	TRBJ2-1	CASKRDLRNEQFF	TGTGCCAGCAAGCGGGATTTAAGGAATGAGCAGTTCTTC
TRBV15	TRBD2	NA	TRBJ2-1	CATSTEIGLAGGNEQFF	TGTGCCACCAGCACAGAGATAGGACTAGCGGGAGGTAATGAGCAGTTCTTC
TRBV13	NA	NA	TRBJ2-2	CASRLEGGELFF	TGTGCCAGCAGACTCGAAGGCGGGGAGCTGTTTTTT
TRBV27	NA	NA	TRBJ2-2	CASSEWAVLGDTGELFF	TGTGCCAGCAGTGAATGGGCTGTATTGGGTGACACCGGGGAGCTGTTTTTT
TRBV7-2	NA	NA	TRBJ1-1	CASSLNPVTEAFF	TGTGCCAGCAGCTTAAACCCGGTGACTGAAGCTTTCTTT
TRBV27	TRBD1	NA	TRBJ1-1	CASSLQGLWTEAFF	TGTGCCAGCAGTCTACAGGGGCTCTGGACTGAAGCTTTCTTT
TRBV5-1	NA	NA	TRBJ1-2	CASSLAPIYGYTF	TGCGCCAGCAGCTTGGCACCGATCTATGGCTACACCTTC
TRBV6-5	TRBD1	few	TRBJ1-5	CASSWTGGNQPQHF	TGTGCCAGCAGTTGGACAGGGGGCAATCAGCCCCAGCATTTT
TRBV28	NA	NA	TRBJ2-1	CASSLLQRNEQFF	TGTGCCAGCAGTTTGTTACAGCGCAATGAGCAGTTCTTC
TRBV5-4	TRBD1	once	TRBJ2-7	CASSFPSGQGYEQYF	TGTGCCAGCAGCTTCCCCTCGGGACAGGGGTACGAGCAGTACTTC
TRBV7-8	NA	NA	TRBJ2-7	CASSPGTVYEQYF	TGTGCCAGCAGCCCCGGGACGGTCTACGAGCAGTACTTC
TRBV9	NA	NA	TRBJ1-6	CASSVEGVRSPLHF	TGTGCCAGCAGCGTAGAGGGGGTACGTTCACCCCTCCACTTT
TRBV5-4	NA	NA	TRBJ1-1	CASSLALGGAEAFF	TGTGCCAGCAGCTTGGCCCTGGGGGGCGCTGAAGCTTTCTTT
TRBV30	NA	NA	TRBJ2-2	CAWSEVGELFF	TGTGCCTGGAGCGAGGTCGGGGAGCTGTTTTTT
TRBV6-5	NA	NA	TRBJ1-3	CASSYSRAGRNTIYF	TGTGCCAGCAGTTATAGTCGGGCAGGTAGAAACACCATATATTTT
TRBV6-1	NA	NA	TRBJ2-3	CASKWGTDTQYF	TGTGCCAGCAAATGGGGCACAGATACGCAGTATTTT
TRBV5-4	TRBD1	medium-sized	TRBJ2-7	CASSRGTGDEQYF	TGTGCCAGCAGCCGAGGCACAGGGGACGAGCAGTACTTC
TRBV7-6	NA	NA	TRBJ2-2	CASSPDWGAGTGELFF	TGTGCCAGCAGCCCTGATTGGGGCGCTGGCACCGGGGAGCTGTTTTTT
TRBV5-6	NA	NA	TRBJ2-3	CASSPGSTDTQYF	TGTGCCAGCAGCCCAGGTAGCACAGATACGCAGTATTTT
TRBV6-5	NA	few	TRBJ1-6	CASSVRVEVSPLHF	TGTGCCAGCAGTGTCAGGGTGGAAGTTTCACCCCTCCACTTT